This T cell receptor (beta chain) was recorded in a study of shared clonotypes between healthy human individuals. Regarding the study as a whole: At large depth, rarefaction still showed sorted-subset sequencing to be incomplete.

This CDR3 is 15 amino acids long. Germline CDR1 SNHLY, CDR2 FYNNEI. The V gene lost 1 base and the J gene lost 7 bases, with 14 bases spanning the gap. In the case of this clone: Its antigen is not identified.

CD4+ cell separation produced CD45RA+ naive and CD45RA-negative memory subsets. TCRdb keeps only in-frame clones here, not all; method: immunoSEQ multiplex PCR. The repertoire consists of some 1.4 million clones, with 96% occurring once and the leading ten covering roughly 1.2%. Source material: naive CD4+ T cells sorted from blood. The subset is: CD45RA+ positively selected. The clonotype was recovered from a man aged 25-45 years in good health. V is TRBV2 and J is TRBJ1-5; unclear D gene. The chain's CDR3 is CASSEVIERSQPQHF. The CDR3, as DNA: TGTGCCAGCAGTGAAGTGATAGAGCGCAGCCAGCCCCAGCATTTT.